This T cell receptor beta chain came from a study of cytomegalovirus exposure and HLA in healthy donors. At the level of the study: Genotyping showed less than 85% of roughly 390 donors falling in the Caucasian-associated ancestry cluster. Study observations and caveats: What TCR beta sequences reportedly achieved was accurate prediction of HLA-A and HLA-B alleles in most subjects.

V gave up 4 bases and J gave up 1 base, with 10 bases separating them. This CDR3 region has 13 residues. The germline CDR1 and CDR2 sequences are GTSNPN and SVGIG (reference sequence). The study ran its PCR with 60 Vbeta and 13 Jbeta primers. Per the original data handling: There were 80 million to 95 million unique TCR beta chains by a later count, and about 12 million of them were shared. Sequencing used immunoSEQ multiplex PCR; TCRdb keeps in-frame clones, though not all of them. The V and J calls and clone size were taken over from that table, and D and trimming were inferred from the DNA. This sample has 150,000 or so clones, with around 73% found just once. Donors in the study were healthy people who gave bone marrow. In the case of this clone: Its antigen remains unknown.

The sequence was obtained from a woman between 18 and 30 years old in good health and CMV-seronegative. The chain combines TRBV30 with TRBJ1-1; D gene unclear. The sample consisted of PBMCs. Here the CDR3 reads CAWNQLANTEAFF. The CDR3 DNA is TGTGCCTGGAACCAACTTGCGAACACTGAAGCTTTCTTT.